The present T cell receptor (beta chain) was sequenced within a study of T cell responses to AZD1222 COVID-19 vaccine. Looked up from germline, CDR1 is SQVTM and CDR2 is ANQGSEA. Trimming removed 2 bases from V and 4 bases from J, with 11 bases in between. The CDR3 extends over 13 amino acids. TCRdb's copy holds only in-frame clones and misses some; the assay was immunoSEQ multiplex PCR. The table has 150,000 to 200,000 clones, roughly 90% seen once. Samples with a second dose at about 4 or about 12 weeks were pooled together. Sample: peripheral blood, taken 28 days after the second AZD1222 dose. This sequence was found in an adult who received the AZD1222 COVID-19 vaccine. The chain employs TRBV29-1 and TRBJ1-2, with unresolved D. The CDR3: CSVEQVGGYGYTF. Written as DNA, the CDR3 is TGCAGCGTTGAACAGGTTGGTGGCTATGGCTACACCTTC.